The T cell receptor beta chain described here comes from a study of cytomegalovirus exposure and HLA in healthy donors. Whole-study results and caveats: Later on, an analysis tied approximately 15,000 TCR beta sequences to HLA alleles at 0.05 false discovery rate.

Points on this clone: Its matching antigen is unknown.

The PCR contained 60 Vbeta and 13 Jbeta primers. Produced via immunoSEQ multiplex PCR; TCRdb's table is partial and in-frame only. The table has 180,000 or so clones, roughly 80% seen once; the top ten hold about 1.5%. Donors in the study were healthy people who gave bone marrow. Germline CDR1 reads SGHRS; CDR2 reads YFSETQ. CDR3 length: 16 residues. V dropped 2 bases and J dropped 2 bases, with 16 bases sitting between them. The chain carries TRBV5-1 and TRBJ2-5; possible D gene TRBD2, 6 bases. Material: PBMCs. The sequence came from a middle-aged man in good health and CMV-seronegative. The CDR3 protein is CASSLRLPGVQETQYF. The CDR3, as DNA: TGCGCCAGCAGCTTAAGGCTTCCGGGGGTGCAAGAGACCCAGTACTTC.